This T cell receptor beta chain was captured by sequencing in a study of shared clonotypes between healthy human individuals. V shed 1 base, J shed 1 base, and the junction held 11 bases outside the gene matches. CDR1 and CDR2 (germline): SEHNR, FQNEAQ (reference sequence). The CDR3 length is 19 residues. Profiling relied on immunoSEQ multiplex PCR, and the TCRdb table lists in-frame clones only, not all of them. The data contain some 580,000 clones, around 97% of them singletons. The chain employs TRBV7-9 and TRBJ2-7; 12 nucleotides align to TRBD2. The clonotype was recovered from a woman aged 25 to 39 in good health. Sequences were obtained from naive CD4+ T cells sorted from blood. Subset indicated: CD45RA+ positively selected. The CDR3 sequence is CASSLDSFGTSGPSYEQYF. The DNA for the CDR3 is TGTGCCAGCAGCTTAGATAGTTTCGGGACTAGCGGGCCTTCCTACGAGCAGTACTTC. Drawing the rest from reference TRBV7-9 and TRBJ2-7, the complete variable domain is DTGVSQNPRHKITKRGQNVTFRCDPISEHNRLYWYRQTLGQGPEFLTYFQNEAQLEKSRLLSDRFSAERPKGSFSTLEIQRTEQGDSAMYLCASSLDSFGTSGPSYEQYFGPGTRLTVT.